This TCR beta chain was recorded in a study of beta chain features in type 1 diabetes. Overall study results and limits: At VDJ recombination sites, type 1 diabetes patients had fewer insertions and more deleted nucleotides.

Expressed TCRB transcripts were sequenced because the entire RNA isolate underwent reverse transcription. The study sequenced naive, central memory and regulatory T cell samples to an average of about 3.8 million reads. Sequenced by immunoSEQ multiplex PCR; TCRdb stores in-frame clones only, minus some. Of some 410,000 clones listed, 10% to 12% are singletons. In its sample, this clone was seen a few times. The target antigen is unknown. It was via CD45RO/CCR7/CD25/CD127/CD95/CD27 that CD4+ naive, central memory, regulatory and stem cell-like memory cells were sorted. Purity (above 98%) was reached by all sorted populations. The sample was naive CD4+ T cells from blood. This clonotype was sampled from a young woman in good health.

CDR3 nucleotide sequence: TGTGCCAGCAGCTTTAGTGGTAATTCACCCCTCCACTTT. This gives the protein CASSFSGNSPLHF. This chain connects TRBV7-2 to TRBJ1-6; D is uncertain. Germline V gives CDR1 SGHTA, CDR2 FQGNSA. The germline V and J ends were trimmed by 3 bases and 6 bases, with 6 bases remaining between them. The CDR3 has 13 residues.